One sample yielded the 16 T cell receptor beta chains listed below, sequenced in a study of OX40 agonist ivuxolimab in advanced cancers. The method was immunoSEQ multiplex PCR; TCRdb's version includes in-frame clones alone and lacks a portion of them. The table has approximately 70,000 clones, about nine tenths seen once; the top ten hold 1.3%. Source: CD4+ or CD8+ T cells sorted from blood, taken in a trial of the OX40 agonist ivuxolimab. The receptors were sampled from an adult with an advanced solid tumor such as melanoma, head and neck, liver or kidney cancer.

This chain uses TRBV5-6 with TRBJ2-3; D not resolved. The V end was cut by 2 bases, the J end by 8 bases, with 15 bases between. The CDR3 sequence is 14 residues long. CDR1 is SGHDT and CDR2 is YYEEEE in the germline V gene. This chain's CDR3 is CASSFGTLDGTQYF. The CDR3 bases are TGTGCCAGCAGCTTCGGCACCCTCGATGGTACGCAGTATTTT. The whole variable domain, remainder taken from reference TRBV5-6 and TRBJ2-3, is DAGVTQSPTHLIKTRGQQVTLRCSPKSGHDTVSWYQQALGQGPQFIFQYYEEEERQRGNFPDRFSGHQFPNYSSELNVNALLLGDSALYLCASSFGTLDGTQYFGPGTRLTVL.

About this clone itself: Within the sample, other DNA sequences also encode this same CDR3. The CDR3 loop reads CASNLQGTQPQHF. In DNA, the CDR3 is TGTGCCAGCAACCTCCAGGGTACACAGCCCCAGCATTTT. The chain is built from TRBV28 and TRBJ1-5, with D maybe TRBD1 (5 bases). V was pared by 7 bases and J by 7 bases, with 14 bases between. The CDR3 is made up of 13 amino acids. Germline CDR1 reads MDHEN; CDR2 reads SYDVKM.

J is TRBJ2-7 and V is TRBV27; 7 bases line up with TRBD1. V dropped 4 bases and J dropped 4; count of bases not matched to a gene: 16. The CDR3 is 17 amino acids. Germline lookup yields CDR1 MNHEY and CDR2 SMNVEV (reference sequence). Here the CDR3 reads CASSSGTAAPFGYEQYF. DNA of the CDR3: TGTGCCAGCAGTTCCGGGACAGCTGCCCCTTTTGGGTACGAGCAGTACTTC.

This chain links TRBV18 with TRBJ2-3, with 11 nucleotides matching TRBD2. The CDR3 is made up of 16 amino acids. The V gene's germline CDR1 is KGHSH and CDR2 LQKENI. The V gene end was trimmed by 0 bases and the J gene end by 4 bases; junction bases not matched to a gene: 3. CDR3: CASSPPTSGSADTQYF. In nucleotides, the CDR3 is TGTGCCAGCTCACCACCCACTAGCGGGAGTGCAGATACGCAGTATTTT.

The rearrangement links TRBV27 to TRBJ2-3, with 9 bases identical to TRBD1. CDR1 and CDR2 (germline): MNHEY, SMNVEV (reference sequence). With 5 bases clipped from V and 3 bases from J, the junction kept 9 bases outside the gene matches. The CDR3 is 16 amino acids. The CDR3 here is CASSTGQGRGTDTQYF. The CDR3 region has the DNA TGTGCCAGCAGTACCGGACAGGGGCGGGGGACAGATACGCAGTATTTT.

The gene calls are TRBV19 and TRBJ2-2; TRBD2 matches at 10 bases. Per the germline V gene, CDR1 is LNHDA and CDR2 is SQIVND (reference sequence). The ends lost 3 bases at V and 5 bases at J; junction bases unmatched: 12. This CDR3 region has 18 residues. CDR3 loop: CASSIAPPRTSGTGELFF. The CDR3 DNA is TGTGCCAGTAGTATCGCCCCCCCGAGGACTAGCGGAACCGGGGAGCTGTTTTTT.

The rearrangement links TRBV10-3 to TRBJ2-5; D unclear. There are 14 residues in the CDR3. Germline V gene sequence: CDR1 ENHRY, CDR2 SYGVKD. The germline V and J ends were trimmed by 2 bases and 4 bases, with 11 bases remaining between them. The CDR3 bases are TGTGCCATCAGTGAGCAGGTAGCCCGAGAGACCCAGTACTTC. Translated, it gives CAISEQVARETQYF.

The chain uses TRBV5-1 and TRBJ2-2; D is perhaps TRBD2 (5 bases). V was clipped by 0 bases and J by 0 bases, with 6 bases between them. The CDR3 length is 15 residues. The germline CDR1 and CDR2 sequences are SGHRS and YFSETQ. The CDR3 is CASSLDGANTGELFF. CDR3 in DNA: TGCGCCAGCAGCTTGGACGGGGCGAACACCGGGGAGCTGTTTTTT.

The chain links TRBV9 to TRBJ2-7; 8 bases align to TRBD2. Trimming removed 0 bases from V and 4 bases from J; junction bases left unmatched: 6. The CDR3 is 15 residues long. CDR1 is SGDLS, CDR2 YYNGEE, per germline. The CDR3 sequence is CASSVVAGGPYEQYF. Written as DNA, the CDR3 is TGTGCCAGCAGCGTAGTCGCGGGAGGCCCGTACGAGCAGTACTTC.

V usage is TRBV6-6 and J usage is TRBJ1-3; no firm D call. Germline lookup yields CDR1 MNHNY and CDR2 SVGAGI (reference sequence). CDR3 length: 15 amino acids. V lost 6 bases, J lost 1 base, and 13 bases lay in between. The CDR3 is CASSPEARSGNTIYF. CDR3 nucleotides: TGTGCCAGCAGCCCCGAGGCACGTTCTGGAAACACCATATATTTT.

This clone was counted once. The chain is built from TRBV25-1 and TRBJ2-5, with 11 bases aligning to TRBD1. This CDR3 is built from 14 residues. J lost 9 bases, V lost 6 bases, and 9 bases had no gene match. Looked up from germline, CDR1 is MGHDK and CDR2 is SYGVNS. CDR3 DNA: TGTGCCAGCAGACCGGACAGGGGGCGATCGGCCCAGTACTTC. It codes for CASRPDRGRSAQYF.

The chain has TRBV27 and TRBJ1-1, with D possibly being TRBD1 (6 bases). Deletions cut 1 base from V and 1 base from J, with 10 bases between. CDR1 is MNHEY, CDR2 SMNVEV, per germline (reference sequence). The CDR3 totals 15 residues. The CDR3 DNA reads as TGTGCCAGCAGTTTATTGGGGACAAAGAACACTGAAGCTTTCTTT. Its translation: CASSLLGTKNTEAFF.

This chain connects TRBV11-2 to TRBJ1-1; D is perhaps TRBD1 (5 bases). V was trimmed by 11 bases and J by 1 base, leaving 17 bases between them. Looked up from germline, CDR1 is SGHAT and CDR2 is FQNNGV. The CDR3 runs 14 residues. The CDR3 DNA is TGTGCCTGCCAGAGGGGACGTTCGAACACTGAAGCTTTCTTT. Its protein is CACQRGRSNTEAFF. The variable domain in full, with the rest retrieved from reference TRBV11-2 and TRBJ1-1, is EAGVAQSPRYKIIEKRQSVAFWCNPISGHATLYWYQQILGQGPKLLIQFQNNGVVDDSQLPKDRFSAERLKGVDSTLKIQPAKLEDSAVYLCACQRGRSNTEAFFGQGTRLTVV.

This clone was counted once. The chain is built from TRBV4-1 and TRBJ2-7, with 7 bases that match TRBD1. Trimming took 6 bases from V and 5 from J; bases not matched to a gene: 13. The CDR3 runs to 15 residues. Germline CDR1 and CDR2: MGHRA and YSYEKL. The CDR3 bases are TGCGCCAGCAGTCATGGCCGGGACAGATCAGACGAGCAGTACTTC. Translation gives CASSHGRDRSDEQYF.

The rearrangement joins TRBV5-6 to TRBJ2-3; TRBD2 matches at 9 bases. Trimming removed 1 base from V and 3 bases from J; junction bases left unmatched: 3. The CDR3 runs 15 residues. Germline CDR1 reads SGHDT; CDR2 reads YYEEEE. In DNA, the CDR3 is TGTGCCAGCAGCTTGTTGCGGGGGGGAACAGATACGCAGTATTTT. It specifies CASSLLRGGTDTQYF. The variable domain in full, with the rest retrieved from reference TRBV5-6 and TRBJ2-3, is DAGVTQSPTHLIKTRGQQVTLRCSPKSGHDTVSWYQQALGQGPQFIFQYYEEEERQRGNFPDRFSGHQFPNYSSELNVNALLLGDSALYLCASSLLRGGTDTQYFGPGTRLTVL.

This sequence joins TRBV18 and TRBJ2-7, with 8 bases lining up with TRBD2. Per the germline V gene, CDR1 is KGHSH and CDR2 is LQKENI. The CDR3 runs 16 residues. The V segment lost 3 bases and the J segment 0 bases; nucleotides outside the gene matches: 7. The CDR3 here is CASSPQGLAGSYEQYF. CDR3 nucleotides: TGTGCCAGCTCACCTCAGGGGCTAGCGGGCTCCTACGAGCAGTACTTC.